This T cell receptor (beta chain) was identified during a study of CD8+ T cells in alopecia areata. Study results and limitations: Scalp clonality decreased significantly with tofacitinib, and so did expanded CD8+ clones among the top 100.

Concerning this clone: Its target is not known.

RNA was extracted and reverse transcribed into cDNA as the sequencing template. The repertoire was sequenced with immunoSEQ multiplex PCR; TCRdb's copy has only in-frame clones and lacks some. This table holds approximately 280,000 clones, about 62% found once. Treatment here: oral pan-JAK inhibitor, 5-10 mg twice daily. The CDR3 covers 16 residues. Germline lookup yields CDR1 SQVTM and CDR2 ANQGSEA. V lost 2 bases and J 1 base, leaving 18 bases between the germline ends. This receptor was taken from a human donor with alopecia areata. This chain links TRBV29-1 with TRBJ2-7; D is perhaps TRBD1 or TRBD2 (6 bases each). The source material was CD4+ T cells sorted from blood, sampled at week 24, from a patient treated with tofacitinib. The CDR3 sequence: CSVESPKGGLSYEQYF. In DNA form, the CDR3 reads TGCAGCGTTGAATCTCCAAAGGGGGGCCTATCCTACGAGCAGTACTTC.